The rows below give T cell receptor beta chains drawn from one sample of a study of T-cell reconstitution after alpha-beta-depleted transplantation in children. TCRdb called the PCR reads again in MiXCR, with one record for every CDR3 protein. Of some 340,000 distinct CDR3 sequences in the sample, about a tenth were seen once. The sample was PBMCs from the stem cell graft donor, taken from the stem cell graft. All receptors come from a human donor who donated a stem cell graft to a child with acute lymphoblastic leukemia. Each CDR3 is given with its conserved first and last residue. The order of the fields is clone size, CDR3 length, J gene, V gene, D gene, CDR3 protein, CDR3 DNA. A D gene is named only where the DNA matches it firmly. Rows give clone size only sometimes, using once, few, many, or a class for an expanded clone.

>many|15|TRBJ2-7|TRBV27|TRBD1
CASSLRSGGVNEQYF
TGTGCCAGCAGCCTTAGGTCAGGGGGTGTCAACGAGCAGTACTTC
>many|16|TRBJ2-1|TRBV10-3|TRBD2
CAISDGGREIYNEQFF
TGTGCCATCAGTGACGGCGGGAGAGAAATTTACAATGAGCAGTTCTTC
>few|13|TRBJ1-2|TRBV28|-
CASSPPQYYGYTF
TGTGCCAGCAGTCCCCCCCAATACTATGGCTACACCTTC
>-|14|TRBJ2-5|TRBV7-9|-
CASSPDEVGETQYF
TGTGCCAGCAGCCCCGATGAAGTTGGAGAGACCCAGTACTTC
>few|18|TRBJ2-3|TRBV12-3/TRBV12-4|TRBD2
CTSSLGMASGRSTDTQYF
TGTACCAGCAGTTTAGGGATGGCCAGCGGGAGGAGCACAGATACGCAGTATTTT
>few|17|TRBJ2-3|TRBV20-1|TRBD1
CSAAPTGTGGFADTQYF
TGCAGTGCTGCACCAACCGGGACAGGGGGCTTTGCAGATACGCAGTATTTT
>many|14|TRBJ2-1|TRBV19|-
CASSPGGQYNEQFF
TGTGCCAGTTCCCCAGGGGGGCAATACAATGAGCAGTTCTTC
>few|12|TRBJ2-1|TRBV27|-
CASSFPRGQQFF
TGTGCCAGCAGTTTCCCCCGGGGACAGCAGTTCTTC
>many|16|TRBJ2-3|TRBV20-1|TRBD2
CSAEPVSSGRTDTQYF
TGCAGTGCCGAACCTGTATCTAGCGGGAGGACAGATACGCAGTATTTT
>many|15|TRBJ2-1|TRBV20-1|-
CSAPWWLSSYNEQFF
TGCAGTGCTCCCTGGTGGCTCAGCTCCTACAATGAGCAGTTCTTC
>-|17|TRBJ2-3|TRBV3-1|-
CASSQAPGQTVYDTQYF
TGTGCCAGCAGCCAAGCCCCGGGACAAACAGTTTACGATACGCAGTATTTT
>many|14|TRBJ1-2|TRBV3-1|-
CASSQVQGGYGYTF
TGTGCCAGCAGCCAAGTTCAGGGAGGCTATGGCTACACCTTC
>few|15|TRBJ2-7|TRBV5-1|-
CASSLAGRGSYEQYF
TGCGCCAGCAGCTTGGCCGGTAGGGGCTCCTACGAGCAGTACTTC
>few|15|TRBJ1-4|TRBV28|-
CASSAPTGRGEKLFF
TGTGCCAGCAGTGCCCCAACAGGGAGGGGTGAAAAACTGTTTTTT
>many|13|TRBJ1-2|TRBV7-6|TRBD1
CASSRDRGNGYTF
TGTGCCAGCAGCCGCGACAGGGGTAATGGCTACACCTTC
>-|15|TRBJ2-3|TRBV6-1|-
CASSRTDGYTDTQYF
TGTGCCAGCAGCCGCACAGACGGATACACAGATACGCAGTATTTT
>many|14|TRBJ1-1|TRBV5-1|-
CASSLERLNTEAFF
TGCGCCAGCAGCTTGGAGCGGTTGAACACTGAAGCTTTCTTT
>-|16|TRBJ1-6|TRBV5-6|-
CASSGRRTGPNSPLHF
TGTGCCAGCAGTGGAAGGCGAACTGGCCCTAATTCACCCCTCCACTTT
>few|11|TRBJ2-5|TRBV20-1|-
CSAAIPETQYF
TGCAGTGCTGCAATACCGGAGACCCAGTACTTC
>few|13|TRBJ2-5|TRBV6-6|-
CASSWGVQETQYF
TGTGCCAGCAGTTGGGGGGTCCAAGAGACCCAGTACTTC
>-|13|TRBJ2-3|TRBV19|-
CASSIEITDTQYF
TGTGCCAGTAGTATTGAAATCACAGATACGCAGTATTTT
>few|14|TRBJ1-4|TRBV15|TRBD1
CATRSDRGREKLFF
TGTGCCACCAGAAGTGACAGGGGACGGGAAAAACTGTTTTTT
>-|15|TRBJ2-1|TRBV20-1|TRBD2
CSARPGLAGVDEQFF
TGCAGTGCTAGACCGGGACTAGCGGGAGTAGATGAGCAGTTCTTC
>few|17|TRBJ2-1|TRBV9|-
CASSVFPTVSSYNEQFF
TGTGCCAGCAGCGTCTTTCCCACTGTGAGCTCCTACAATGAGCAGTTCTTC
>few|15|TRBJ2-2|TRBV12-3/TRBV12-4|-
CASSLGTVNTGELFF
TGTGCCAGCAGTTTAGGGACAGTTAACACCGGGGAGCTGTTTTTT
>few|15|TRBJ2-1|TRBV10-3|TRBD2
CAISESNAGGDEQFF
TGTGCCATCAGTGAGTCTAACGCGGGAGGGGATGAGCAGTTCTTC
>-|13|TRBJ1-1|TRBV7-9|-
CATRGTGPTEAFF
TGTGCCACCCGGGGAACGGGGCCCACTGAAGCTTTCTTT
>-|16|TRBJ2-7|TRBV4-2|TRBD2
CASSQVTTSGPGGQYF
TGTGCCAGCAGCCAAGTTACGACTAGCGGCCCAGGTGGGCAGTACTTC
>-|17|TRBJ1-1|TRBV20-1|TRBD1
CSARALEWDRGNTEAFF
TGCAGTGCTAGAGCTTTGGAGTGGGACAGGGGGAACACTGAAGCTTTCTTT
>-|13|TRBJ2-1|TRBV20-1|-
CSASSGWDNEQFF
TGCAGTGCCTCGAGTGGGTGGGACAATGAGCAGTTCTTC
>-|17|TRBJ2-2|TRBV7-6|TRBD2
CASSLTLLAGDTGELFF
TGTGCCAGCAGCTTAACGTTGCTAGCGGGAGACACCGGGGAGCTGTTTTTT
>-|16|TRBJ2-2|TRBV29-1|-
CSVEDRRGTNTGELFF
TGCAGCGTTGAAGATCGTCGCGGGACGAACACCGGGGAGCTGTTTTTT
>many|14|TRBJ1-1|TRBV7-9|TRBD1
CASSVTGAWTEAFF
TGTGCCAGCAGCGTGACAGGGGCATGGACTGAAGCTTTCTTT
>many|17|TRBJ2-5|TRBV4-1|TRBD2
CASSQEGAGGVQETQYF
TGCGCCAGCAGCCAAGAAGGAGCGGGAGGGGTCCAAGAGACCCAGTACTTC
>few|15|TRBJ1-1|TRBV5-1|-
CASSLSGKVNTEAFF
TGCGCCAGCAGCTTGTCGGGGAAGGTGAACACTGAAGCTTTCTTT
>-|15|TRBJ1-2|TRBV4-1|TRBD1
CASSEWTGPNYGYTF
TGCGCCAGCAGCGAATGGACAGGGCCGAACTATGGCTACACCTTC
>-|13|TRBJ2-3|TRBV5-1|-
CASSVGYTDTQYF
TGCGCCAGCAGTGTAGGGTACACAGATACGCAGTATTTT
>-|15|TRBJ2-5|TRBV20-1|-
CSARALGTVGETQYF
TGCAGTGCTAGGGCATTGGGGACGGTGGGGGAGACCCAGTACTTC
>-|15|TRBJ2-7|TRBV4-2|-
CASSQDWRRDYEQYF
TGTGCCAGCAGCCAAGACTGGCGTCGGGACTACGAGCAGTACTTC
>few|13|TRBJ2-2|TRBV12-3/TRBV12-4|-
CASNPWGEGELFF
TGTGCCAGCAATCCATGGGGAGAAGGGGAGCTGTTTTTT